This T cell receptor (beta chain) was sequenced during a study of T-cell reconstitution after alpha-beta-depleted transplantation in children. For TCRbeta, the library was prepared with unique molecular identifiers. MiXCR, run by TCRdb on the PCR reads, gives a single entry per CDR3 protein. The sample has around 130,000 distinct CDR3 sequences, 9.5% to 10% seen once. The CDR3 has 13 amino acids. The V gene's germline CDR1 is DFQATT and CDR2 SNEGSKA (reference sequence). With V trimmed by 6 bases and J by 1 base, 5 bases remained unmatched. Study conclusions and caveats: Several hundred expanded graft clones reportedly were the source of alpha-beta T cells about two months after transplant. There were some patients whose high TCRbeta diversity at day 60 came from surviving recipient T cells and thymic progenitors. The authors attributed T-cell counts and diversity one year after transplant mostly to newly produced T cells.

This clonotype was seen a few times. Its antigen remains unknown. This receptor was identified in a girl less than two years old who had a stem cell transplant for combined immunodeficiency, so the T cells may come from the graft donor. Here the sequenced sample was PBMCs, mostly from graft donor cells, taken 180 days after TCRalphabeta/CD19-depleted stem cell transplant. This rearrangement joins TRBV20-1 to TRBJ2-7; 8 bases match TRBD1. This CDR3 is CSARTGNSYEQYF. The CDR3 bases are TGCAGTGCCCGGACAGGGAATTCCTACGAGCAGTACTTC.